This TCR beta chain is from a study of blood T cell repertoires in COVID-19. Study summary: The United States, Italy and Spain were the sources of the acute and convalescent COVID-19 samples.

The repertoire was sequenced with immunoSEQ multiplex PCR; TCRdb's copy has only in-frame clones and lacks some. This table holds roughly 250,000 clones, 75% to 90% found once. CDR3 length equals 13 residues. V lost 4 bases to trimming and J lost 3 bases, with 13 bases between them. Germline V gene data show CDR1 as SQVTM and CDR2 as ANQGSEA. The sequence derives from a woman aged 40 to 50 with acute COVID-19. The specimen was PBMCs or T cells enriched from blood (not recorded which). The chain combines TRBV29-1 with TRBJ2-7; possibly TRBD2 for D (6 bases). The CDR3 protein is CSVVGGKSYEQYF. Here the CDR3 DNA reads TGCAGCGTTGTTGGCGGGAAAAGCTACGAGCAGTACTTC.